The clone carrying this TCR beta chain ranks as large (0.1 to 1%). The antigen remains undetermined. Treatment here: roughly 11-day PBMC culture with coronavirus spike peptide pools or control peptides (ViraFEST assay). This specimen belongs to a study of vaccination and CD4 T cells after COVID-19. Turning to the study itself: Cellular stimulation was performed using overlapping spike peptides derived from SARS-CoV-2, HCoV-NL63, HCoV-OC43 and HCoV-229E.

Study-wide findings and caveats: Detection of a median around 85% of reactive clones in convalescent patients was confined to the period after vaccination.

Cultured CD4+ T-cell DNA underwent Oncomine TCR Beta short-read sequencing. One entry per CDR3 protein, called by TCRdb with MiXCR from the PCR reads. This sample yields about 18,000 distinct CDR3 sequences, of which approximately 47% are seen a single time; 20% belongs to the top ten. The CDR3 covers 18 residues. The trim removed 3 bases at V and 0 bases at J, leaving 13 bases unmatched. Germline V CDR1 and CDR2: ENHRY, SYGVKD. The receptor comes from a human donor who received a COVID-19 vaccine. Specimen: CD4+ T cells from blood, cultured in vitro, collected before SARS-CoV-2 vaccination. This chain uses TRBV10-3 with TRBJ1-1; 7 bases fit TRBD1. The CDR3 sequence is CAISDFDRDKGLNTEAFF. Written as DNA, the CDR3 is TGTGCCATCAGTGACTTCGACAGGGACAAAGGGCTGAACACTGAAGCTTTCTTT.